Shown below are 29 T cell receptor beta chains from a single sample sequenced in a study of T cell responses to AZD1222 COVID-19 vaccine. Produced via immunoSEQ multiplex PCR; TCRdb's table is partial and in-frame only. Here the sample spans approximately 71,000 clones, around four fifths being singletons. The sample here was peripheral blood, taken on day 0 of AZD1222 vaccination. The receptors originated from an adult in good health.

The V gene is TRBV29-1, the J gene TRBJ1-5; no clear D. This CDR3 has 13 residues. The V and J ends lost 4 bases and 0 bases respectively, with 7 bases between them. Germline CDR1 and CDR2: SQVTM and ANQGSEA. The CDR3: CSVVWGSNQPQHF. CDR3 DNA: TGCAGCGTTGTGTGGGGTAGCAATCAGCCCCAGCATTTT.

The genes are TRBV10-3 and TRBJ1-1, with D maybe TRBD1 (5 bases). The length of the CDR3 is 13 residues. V lost 10 bases, J lost 4 bases, and 16 bases lay in between. The V gene's germline CDR1 is ENHRY and CDR2 SYGVKD. The CDR3 reads CATYSGWSTEAFF. CDR3 in DNA: TGTGCCACATATTCAGGGTGGAGCACTGAAGCTTTCTTT.

This chain links TRBV11-2 with TRBJ1-2; TRBD1 might be the D (5 bases). Trimming removed 6 bases from V and 6 bases from J, with 20 bases in between. Germline V gene lookup returns CDR1 SGHAT and CDR2 FQNNGV. This CDR3 spans 15 amino acids. The CDR3 DNA is TGTGCCAGCAGTCCCAGGCGAGGGGAGGATAATGGCTACACCTTC. Translated, it gives CASSPRRGEDNGYTF. Full variable domain (missing parts from reference TRBV11-2 and TRBJ1-2): EAGVAQSPRYKIIEKRQSVAFWCNPISGHATLYWYQQILGQGPKLLIQFQNNGVVDDSQLPKDRFSAERLKGVDSTLKIQPAKLEDSAVYLCASSPRRGEDNGYTFGSGTRLTVV.

The chain links TRBV11-2 to TRBJ2-5, with 13 bases fitting TRBD2. Germline V gene data show CDR1 as SGHAT and CDR2 as FQNNGV. V was pared by 1 base and J by 4 bases, with 6 bases of the junction left unmatched. The CDR3 spans 17 residues. DNA of the CDR3: TGTGCCAGCAGCTTAGTAACTAGCGGGGGGGCAGGAGAGACCCAGTACTTC. Protein sequence: CASSLVTSGGAGETQYF.

This clone was picked up one time. The chain uses TRBV7-8 and TRBJ1-6; no clear D. V lost 0 bases, J lost 6 bases, and 6 bases lay in between. CDR1 SGHVS and CDR2 FQNEAQ come from the germline V gene. The CDR3 is 14 amino acids. The CDR3, as DNA: TGTGCCAGCAGCTTAGCGGGTCGTAATTCACCCCTCCACTTT. Its translation is CASSLAGRNSPLHF.

This sequence joins TRBV7-3 and TRBJ2-2; 7 bases align to TRBD1. There are 16 residues in the CDR3. After removal of 2 bases from V and 7 bases from J, the junction contained 10 bases not matched to a gene. The germline V gene encodes CDR1 SGHTA and CDR2 FQGTGA. Here the CDR3 reads CASSLLPRAGGGELFF. The DNA of the CDR3 is TGTGCCAGCAGCTTACTCCCTAGGGCAGGGGGCGGGGAGCTGTTTTTT.

V and J are TRBV2 and TRBJ2-3; D unclear. The CDR3 covers 13 residues. The germline CDR1 and CDR2 sequences are SNHLY and FYNNEI. Trimming took off 1 base at V and 3 bases at J, with 5 bases between the two ends. The CDR3 loop is CASSEVVTDTQYF. In DNA, the CDR3 is TGTGCCAGCAGTGAAGTCGTGACAGATACGCAGTATTTT.

The gene calls are TRBV4-3 and TRBJ2-7; D not resolved. The ends were cut back, 0 bases at V and 0 bases at J, with 15 bases in the middle. CDR3 length: 17 amino acids. Germline V gene sequence: CDR1 LGHNA, CDR2 YSLEER. The CDR3 DNA sequence: TGCGCCAGCAGCCAAGATCTCGAGGCGCTGAGCTCCTACGAGCAGTACTTC. Protein product: CASSQDLEALSSYEQYF.

V and J are TRBV10-3 and TRBJ1-2, with D maybe TRBD1 (6 bases). The CDR3 covers 14 residues. V lost 8 bases and J 8 bases, leaving 21 bases between the germline ends. Germline values: CDR1 ENHRY, CDR2 SYGVKD. The DNA for the CDR3 is TGTGCCATCCTCCCGGGTGGGGGCTCCGGCGGCTACACCTTC. Protein product: CAILPGGGSGGYTF.

The J gene is TRBJ1-1, the V gene TRBV19; weak D call: TRBD1 (5 bases). V was clipped by 4 bases and J by 4 bases, with 13 bases between them. CDR1 is LNHDA and CDR2 is SQIVND in the germline V gene (reference sequence). The CDR3 is 14 amino acids. The CDR3 coding sequence is TGTGCCAGTAGTAGGCAGGGATGGGCCACTGAAGCTTTCTTT. Its protein is CASSRQGWATEAFF. The whole variable domain, remainder taken from reference TRBV19 and TRBJ1-1, is DGGITQSPKYLFRKEGQNVTLSCEQNLNHDAMYWYRQDPGQGLRLIYYSQIVNDFQKGDIAEGYSVSREKKESFPLTVTSAQKNPTAFYLCASSRQGWATEAFFGQGTRLTVV.

V and J are TRBV12-3 or TRBV12-4 and TRBJ2-7; D unclear. Between the trimmed V and J ends, which lost 1 base and 5 bases, there was a span of 6 bases. The CDR3 contains 12 residues. Here the CDR3 reads CASSLGRDEQYF. The CDR3 region has the DNA TGTGCCAGCAGTTTAGGACGGGACGAGCAGTACTTC.

J is TRBJ1-2 and V is TRBV5-8; TRBD1 is a possible D gene (5 bases). CDR1 is SGHTS, CDR2 YDEGEE, per germline. The CDR3 runs to 15 residues. Trimming pared 3 bases from V and 8 bases from J, leaving 20 bases between. Here the CDR3 DNA reads TGTGCCAGCAGCTCGGACCTTCCAGGGTTCGTCGGCTACACCTTC. Residues: CASSSDLPGFVGYTF.

The rearrangement links TRBV24-1 to TRBJ2-2; 8 bases are a match to TRBD1. This CDR3 region has 16 residues. From germline, CDR1 is KGHDR and CDR2 SFDVKD. Trimming cost V 4 bases and J 4 bases; bases outside gene matches: 7. The CDR3 protein is CATSDHGQGPTGELFF. The CDR3 nucleotides read TGTGCCACCAGTGACCATGGACAGGGTCCCACCGGGGAGCTGTTTTTT.

This chain connects TRBV24-1 to TRBJ2-3; 15 nucleotides line up with TRBD2. The CDR3 consists of 21 residues. With V trimmed by 7 bases and J by 0 bases, 16 bases remained unmatched. From germline, CDR1 is KGHDR and CDR2 SFDVKD. The CDR3 loop reads CATREKEPGLAGGGSTDTQYF. For the CDR3, the DNA is TGTGCCACCAGGGAAAAGGAACCGGGACTAGCGGGGGGCGGTAGCACAGATACGCAGTATTTT.

The chain recombines TRBV6-5 with TRBJ1-4, with D perhaps matching TRBD1 (6 bases). The V end lost 4 bases, the J end lost 5 bases, and 17 bases lay between the germline ends. The germline CDR1 and CDR2 sequences are MNHEY and SVGAGI. CDR3 size: 16 residues. CDR3: CASSSGRRQGNEKLFF. The CDR3 region has the DNA TGTGCCAGCAGTTCGGGTAGGCGGCAGGGGAATGAAAAACTGTTTTTT.

The table lists this clone with a count of one. The V call is TRBV5-1, the J call TRBJ2-3, with 10 bases that match TRBD2. The CDR3 spans 15 residues. Germline CDR1 reads SGHRS; CDR2 reads YFSETQ. V trimming: 3 bases; J trimming: 5 bases; junction bases outside the gene matches: 6. The CDR3 protein is CASSSKRGGIDTQYF. The CDR3 DNA reads TGCGCCAGCAGCTCAAAGCGGGGGGGCATAGATACGCAGTATTTT.

The chain joins TRBV19 to TRBJ2-5, with D possibly matching TRBD2 (6 bases). Germline loops: CDR1 LNHDA, CDR2 SQIVND (reference sequence). This CDR3 has 13 amino acids. V shed 3 bases and J shed 5 bases, with 10 bases lying between them. This chain's CDR3 is CASSILGGETQYF. The CDR3 DNA reads TGTGCCAGTAGTATCCTAGGAGGGGAGACCCAGTACTTC. The entire variable domain, with the rest obtained from reference TRBV19 and TRBJ2-5, is as follows: DGGITQSPKYLFRKEGQNVTLSCEQNLNHDAMYWYRQDPGQGLRLIYYSQIVNDFQKGDIAEGYSVSREKKESFPLTVTSAQKNPTAFYLCASSILGGETQYFGPGTRLLVL.

The CDR3 is CASSPHPGSTDTQYF. The CDR3 DNA reads as TGTGCCAGCAGCCCGCACCCGGGGAGCACAGATACGCAGTATTTT. The chain employs TRBV7-2 and TRBJ2-3, with D possibly being TRBD2 (5 bases). CDR1 and CDR2 from the germline V gene are SGHTA and FQGNSA. Trimming removed 5 bases from V and 0 bases from J, with 12 bases in between. CDR3 length: 15 amino acids.

CDR3 protein: CASSIYLSYEQYF. The CDR3 DNA reads TGTGCCAGTAGTATATACCTCTCCTACGAGCAGTACTTC. The chain uses TRBV19 and TRBJ2-7; D is unclear. Germline V gene data show CDR1 as LNHDA and CDR2 as SQIVND (reference sequence). The CDR3 is 13 residues long. V gave up 2 bases and J gave up 0 bases, with 5 bases separating them. Full variable domain (missing parts from reference TRBV19 and TRBJ2-7): DGGITQSPKYLFRKEGQNVTLSCEQNLNHDAMYWYRQDPGQGLRLIYYSQIVNDFQKGDIAEGYSVSREKKESFPLTVTSAQKNPTAFYLCASSIYLSYEQYFGPGTRLTVT.

This clone has a handful of counts. The V and J genes are TRBV6-2 or TRBV6-3 and TRBJ1-1; 8 nucleotides match TRBD1. The trim removed 6 bases at V and 0 bases at J, leaving 9 bases unmatched. Germline lookup yields CDR1 MNHEY and CDR2 SVGEGT. The CDR3 is 16 amino acids. The CDR3 sequence is CASSPGTGLMNTEAFF. CDR3 nucleotide sequence: TGTGCCAGCAGCCCAGGGACAGGCCTAATGAACACTGAAGCTTTCTTT.

The sample holds a few counts of this clone. This rearrangement joins TRBV7-9 to TRBJ2-2; TRBD2 matches at 10 bases. Germline lookup yields CDR1 SEHNR and CDR2 FQNEAQ (reference sequence). Trimming cost V 6 bases and J 6 bases; bases outside gene matches: 10. The CDR3 contains 16 residues. The CDR3 nucleotides are TGTGCCAGCAGGCCCCTAAGGAGCGGGGGGGCCGGGGAGCTGTTTTTT. This sequence encodes CASRPLRSGGAGELFF. The full variable domain, with the rest looked up from reference TRBV7-9 and TRBJ2-2, is DTGVSQNPRHKITKRGQNVTFRCDPISEHNRLYWYRQTLGQGPEFLTYFQNEAQLEKSRLLSDRFSAERPKGSFSTLEIQRTEQGDSAMYLCASRPLRSGGAGELFFGEGSRLTVL.

There are a few counts of this clone. The V call is TRBV15, the J call TRBJ1-5; no firm D call. The CDR3 is made up of 15 amino acids. CDR1 is LNHNV and CDR2 is YYDKDF in the germline V gene (reference sequence). The germline V and J ends were trimmed by 8 bases and 0 bases, with 14 bases remaining between them. CDR3 loop: CATSEVSYSNQPQHF. The CDR3 bases are TGTGCCACCTCGGAGGTATCATATAGCAATCAGCCCCAGCATTTT. The full variable domain, with the rest looked up from reference TRBV15 and TRBJ1-5, is DAMVIQNPRYQVTQFGKPVTLSCSQTLNHNVMYWYQQKSSQAPKLLFHYYDKDFNNEADTPDNFQSRRPNTSFCFLDIRSPGLGDTAMYLCATSEVSYSNQPQHFGDGTRLSIL.

The rearrangement links TRBV4-1 to TRBJ2-1; TRBD2 aligns across 12 bases. CDR1 is MGHRA and CDR2 is YSYEKL in the germline V gene. J gave up 6 bases and V 5 bases, and 8 bases lay outside the gene matches. This CDR3 spans 16 amino acids. The CDR3 region has the DNA TGCGCCAGCAGCTCTATGGGACTAGCGGGCATCAATGAGCAGTTCTTC. Translating gives CASSSMGLAGINEQFF.

The chain employs TRBV21-1 and TRBJ2-2; TRBD1 is the table's D call, not checked against the DNA. TRBV21-1 is a pseudogene locus. The CDR3 totals 14 residues. The CDR3 loop reads CASRTEQGGGELFF. The DNA for the CDR3 is TGTGCCAGCAGAACAGAACAGGGCGGCGGGGAGCTGTTTTTT.

The chain employs TRBV11-2 and TRBJ2-1; 8 bases agree with TRBD1. CDR1 is SGHAT and CDR2 is FQNNGV in the germline V gene. V shed 5 bases and J 7 bases; nucleotides not matched to a gene: 4. The length of the CDR3 is 13 residues. The DNA for the CDR3 is TGTGCCAGCAGCCAGGGGGCACTTAATGAGCAGTTCTTC. Its translation is CASSQGALNEQFF.

The chain joins TRBV7-9 to TRBJ2-5, with 7 bases fitting TRBD1. Germline trimming cut 1 base from V and 7 bases from J; bases unmatched to any gene: 15. The germline V gene has CDR1 SEHNR and CDR2 FQNEAQ (reference sequence). The CDR3 totals 17 residues. This chain's CDR3 is CASSLGGTATPSGTQYF. CDR3 bases: TGTGCCAGCAGCTTAGGTGGGACAGCGACCCCCTCGGGGACCCAGTACTTC.

Turning to this clone: Other DNA sequences from this sample encode an identical CDR3 as well. The CDR3 region has the DNA TGTGCCAGCAGCTTCCGGAAAGACAGAACAGGTGACTACGAGCAGTACTTT. It codes for CASSFRKDRTGDYEQYF. The genes are TRBV21-1 and TRBJ2-7. TRBV21-1 is tagged as a pseudogene. The CDR3 is made up of 17 amino acids.

The chain has TRBV18 and TRBJ2-7, with D possibly being TRBD1 (5 bases). The CDR3 is 15 amino acids. Germline V gives CDR1 KGHSH, CDR2 LQKENI. Deletions cut 2 bases from V and 3 bases from J, with 14 bases between. The CDR3 bases are TGTGCCAGCTCACCATCTACAGGATACAACTACGAGCAGTACTTC. Translation: CASSPSTGYNYEQYF. The entire variable domain, with the rest obtained from reference TRBV18 and TRBJ2-7, is as follows: NAGVMQNPRHLVRRRGQEARLRCSPMKGHSHVYWYRQLPEEGLKFMVYLQKENIIDESGMPKERFSAEFPKEGPSILRIQQVVRGDSAAYFCASSPSTGYNYEQYFGPGTRLTVT.

The chain carries TRBV19 and TRBJ1-4; 9 nucleotides line up with TRBD1. The V gene end was trimmed by 4 bases and the J gene end by 8 bases; junction bases not matched to a gene: 11. Germline V gene sequence: CDR1 LNHDA, CDR2 SQIVND (reference sequence). This CDR3 spans 16 amino acids. The CDR3 protein is CASSRSSGTGREKLFF. In DNA form, the CDR3 reads TGTGCCAGTAGTAGATCCTCGGGGACAGGGAGGGAAAAACTGTTTTTT.